The 5 T cell receptor beta chains presented below share a single source sample, sequenced in a study of response to subunit inactivated influenza vaccine. TCRdb independently ran MiXCR on the RT-PCR reads; one entry per CDR3 protein. The table shows hundreds of thousands of distinct CDR3 sequences, with 15% to 20% occurring only once. The specimen comprised CD4+ T cells sorted from PBMCs, sampled 23 to 25 months after vaccination. The receptors were sampled from a man aged 50 to 69 who received an inactivated influenza vaccine.

The CDR3, as DNA: TGTGCCAGCAGCCAGGGCCTAGCGGGATGGATAGTGTTCTTC. It codes for CASSQGLAGWIVFF. V and J are TRBV3-1 and TRBJ2-1; 9 nucleotides match TRBD2. Germline-derived CDR1 and CDR2 are LGHDT and YNNKEL (reference sequence). The CDR3 spans 14 residues. J was trimmed by 15 bases and V by 3 bases; bases with no gene match: 12.

V and J are TRBV30 and TRBJ1-6; D gene unclear. The CDR3 has 17 residues. V was pared by 0 bases and J by 2 bases, with 14 bases between. In germline, CDR1 is GTSNPN, CDR2 SVGIG (reference sequence). CDR3 loop: CAWSVLKGETYNSPLHF. The CDR3 region has the DNA TGTGCCTGGAGTGTACTGAAGGGCGAAACCTATAATTCACCCCTCCACTTT.

This clonotype was found a few times. This chain connects TRBV3-1 to TRBJ1-6, with 9 bases that match TRBD1. After removal of 3 bases from V and 8 bases from J, the junction contained 14 bases not matched to a gene. Germline V CDR1 and CDR2: LGHDT, YNNKEL (reference sequence). The CDR3 covers 18 residues. The CDR3 nucleotides are TGTGCCAGCAGCCAGCCTTTAGGGACAGGGAGTATGGATTCACCCCTCCACTTT. Protein product: CASSQPLGTGSMDSPLHF.

The chain recombines TRBV7-2 with TRBJ2-1; D perhaps matches TRBD2 (6 bases). CDR3 length: 14 amino acids. Germline V gene lookup returns CDR1 SGHTA and CDR2 FQGNSA. V lost 7 bases and J 5 bases, leaving 15 bases between the germline ends. The CDR3 sequence is CASTPVGGDNEQFF. CDR3 DNA: TGTGCCAGCACCCCTGTCGGAGGGGACAATGAGCAGTTCTTC.

This clonotype was counted a few times. This chain joins TRBV5-1 and TRBJ2-1; 8 nucleotides line up with TRBD1. The V gene end was trimmed by 0 bases and the J gene end by 5 bases; junction bases not matched to a gene: 4. Looked up from germline, CDR1 is SGHRS and CDR2 is YFSETQ. The CDR3 is 15 amino acids. The CDR3 sequence: CASSLGQGMNNEQFF. For the CDR3, the DNA is TGCGCCAGCAGCTTGGGACAGGGGATGAACAATGAGCAGTTCTTC.